Each of the 12 T cell receptor beta chains below was sequenced from the same sample in a study of shared T cell receptors in the human thymus (dated by TCRdb to about 2021). Libraries were constructed by the immunoSEQ multiplex PCR assay. The clones in this table, taken by TCRdb from immuneACCESS, are in-frame only. Not every clone is retained; where verified, under half of the shortfall comes from an unresolved V gene, and the cause of the rest is unknown. For this sample the table gives hundreds of thousands of clones, of which 85% to 90% were detected only once. Together, the top ten hold 0.008% to 0.011% of the sample. A further study also used this sample, focusing on human thymus T cells.

Sequenced material: thymocytes. Receptors were obtained from a boy younger than two with a congenital heart defect. Donor details come from another sample of the same person, matched by shared clones.

The chain is built from TRBV15 and TRBJ2-2, with D maybe TRBD2 (7 bases). This CDR3 is built from 14 residues. Germline V gene lookup returns CDR1 LNHNV and CDR2 YYDKDF (reference sequence). V dropped 1 base and J dropped 8 bases, with 11 bases sitting between them. The CDR3 sequence: CATSRGRGAGELFF. CDR3 nucleotides: TGTGCCACCAGCAGAGGACGGGGGGCTGGGGAGCTGTTTTTT.

In this sample, this clone turned up a few times. The rearrangement uses TRBV10-1 and TRBJ2-2; maybe TRBD2 (5 bases). Germline V gene lookup returns CDR1 WNHNN and CDR2 SYGVQD (reference sequence). Trimming pared 5 bases from V and 6 bases from J, leaving 16 bases between. The CDR3 covers 15 residues. The CDR3 DNA reads TGCGCCAGCAGTCCATCCGTGGGAGCTCCCGGGGAGCTGTTTTTT. This sequence encodes CASSPSVGAPGELFF.

This chain connects TRBV15 to TRBJ2-6; TRBD1 agrees at 9 bases. The CDR3 contains 18 residues. Looked up from germline, CDR1 is LNHNV and CDR2 is YYDKDF (reference sequence). V trimming: 4 bases; J trimming: 1 base; junction bases outside the gene matches: 8. The CDR3 DNA reads TGTGCCACCAGCATAGCCGGGACAGGGCCTTCTGGGGCCAACGTCCTGACTTTC. Encoded protein: CATSIAGTGPSGANVLTF.

The rearrangement links TRBV14 to TRBJ1-2, with D hard to call. CDR3 length: 12 amino acids. Germline V gene sequence: CDR1 SGHDN, CDR2 FVKESK. The V gene lost 5 bases and the J gene lost 4 bases, with 8 bases spanning the gap. Here the CDR3 DNA reads TGTGCCAGCAGCTCGGGATTCTATGGCTACACCTTC. Amino acids: CASSSGFYGYTF.

The chain joins TRBV10-1 to TRBJ2-2, with TRBD2 matching 13 bases. The germline V gene has CDR1 WNHNN and CDR2 SYGVQD (reference sequence). This CDR3 is built from 16 residues. V was clipped by 8 bases and J by 6 bases; unmatched bases: 9. CDR3 residues: CASDPRGLAGAGELFF. The CDR3 region has the DNA TGCGCCAGCGATCCCCGTGGACTAGCGGGAGCCGGGGAGCTGTTTTTT.

The V call is TRBV6-5, the J call TRBJ2-2; D may be TRBD1 (5 bases). V lost 6 bases and J 7 bases, leaving 12 bases between the germline ends. This CDR3 spans 13 amino acids. The germline gives CDR1 MNHEY, CDR2 SVGAGI. CDR3 in amino acids: CASRNRICGELFF. The CDR3 DNA reads TGTGCCAGCAGGAACAGGATTTGCGGGGAGCTGTTTTTT.

This clone was observed once. The V call is TRBV12-5, the J call TRBJ1-1, with TRBD1 identical over 11 bases. This CDR3 has 15 residues. Unmatched junction bases numbered 5, after V lost 2 bases and J lost 6 bases. CDR1 and CDR2 from the germline V gene are LGHNT and FRNRAP. CDR3 loop: CASGLSPGQGAEAFF. For the CDR3, the DNA is TGTGCTAGTGGTTTGTCTCCGGGACAGGGGGCTGAAGCTTTCTTT.

The rearrangement links TRBV9 to TRBJ2-5; D is possibly TRBD2 (6 bases). V was trimmed by 3 bases and J by 4 bases, leaving 13 bases between them. Germline-derived CDR1 and CDR2 are SGDLS and YYNGEE. This CDR3 is built from 14 residues. CDR3 sequence (DNA): TGTGCCAGCAGCGCCGGGGGAGAGGGAGAGACCCAGTACTTC. This sequence encodes CASSAGGEGETQYF.

The chain carries TRBV27 and TRBJ1-5; no clear D. Germline V gene lookup returns CDR1 MNHEY and CDR2 SMNVEV (reference sequence). Trimming took 6 bases from V and 2 from J, leaving 14 bases between them. The CDR3 extends over 15 amino acids. Written as DNA, the CDR3 is TGTGCCAGCAGACGATCGGGGTCCGGCAATCAGCCCCAGCATTTT. Its translation: CASRRSGSGNQPQHF.

This clone came up a few times. The genes are TRBV4-3 and TRBJ1-4; no clear D. This CDR3 is built from 18 residues. V lost 1 base to trimming and J lost 8 bases, with 23 bases between them. Germline lookup yields CDR1 LGHNA and CDR2 YSLEER. In DNA, the CDR3 is TGCGCCAGCAGCCAAGGTCACCTGGGAGGGAACGGTGGCGAAAAACTGTTTTTT. It translates to CASSQGHLGGNGGEKLFF.

This clone was observed once. This sequence joins TRBV28 and TRBJ1-5, with D perhaps TRBD1 (6 bases). The CDR3 has 15 residues. V shed 5 bases and J shed 4 bases, with 15 bases lying between them. Per the germline V gene, CDR1 is MDHEN and CDR2 is SYDVKM. CDR3 residues: CASSPPGHTNQPQHF. As DNA, the CDR3 is TGTGCCAGCAGTCCGCCGGGACATACAAATCAGCCCCAGCATTTT.

The chain combines TRBV11-3 with TRBJ1-5; the match to TRBD1 covers 11 bases. CDR1 and CDR2 (germline): SGHNT, YENEEA. CDR3 length: 15 amino acids. With 5 bases clipped from V and 5 bases from J, the junction kept 5 bases outside the gene matches. The CDR3 region is CASSPGQGGDQPQHF. The DNA for the CDR3 is TGTGCCAGCAGCCCGGGACAGGGGGGCGATCAGCCCCAGCATTTT.